The 16 T cell receptor beta chains below were found in one sample sequenced in a study of blood T cell repertoires in COVID-19. Here immunoSEQ multiplex PCR was the method, and the copy in TCRdb shows in-frame clones only, minus some. The table has about 370,000 clones, roughly nine tenths seen once. Material: PBMCs or T cells enriched from blood (not recorded which). The receptors derive from a woman aged 40-49 years who had been exposed to COVID-19.

The chain has TRBV5-1 and TRBJ2-7, with 9 nucleotides matching TRBD1. V dropped 4 bases and J dropped 5; count of bases not matched to a gene: 16. CDR1 and CDR2 from the germline V gene are SGHRS and YFSETQ. This CDR3 has 17 amino acids. The CDR3 is CASSLTGTGSALHEQYF. CDR3 DNA: TGCGCCAGCAGCCTTACCGGGACAGGGTCCGCTCTACACGAGCAGTACTTC.

The rearrangement uses TRBV9 and TRBJ2-7, with 11 bases identical to TRBD2. The CDR3 consists of 14 residues. J was trimmed by 6 bases and V by 4 bases; bases with no gene match: 6. Germline V CDR1 and CDR2: SGDLS, YYNGEE. The CDR3 sequence: CASSPGTSGVEQYF. The CDR3 region has the DNA TGTGCCAGCAGCCCGGGGACTAGCGGCGTCGAGCAGTACTTC.

The J gene is TRBJ2-3, the V gene TRBV6-4; D may be TRBD2 (6 bases). The germline gives CDR1 MRHNA, CDR2 SNTAGT. Trimming removed 0 bases at V and 2 bases at J, with 15 bases between. CDR3 length: 17 amino acids. This chain's CDR3 is CASSDSSSGRNTDTQYF. The DNA of the CDR3 is TGTGCCAGCAGTGACTCGTCCAGCGGGCGAAACACAGATACGCAGTATTTT.

The CDR3 DNA reads as TGCGCCAGCAGCTTGGAGGGGGACAGTAGGGTCGGGGAGCAGTACTTC. As protein: CASSLEGDSRVGEQYF. V gene TRBV5-1 combines with J gene TRBJ2-7; 7 bases map to TRBD1. This CDR3 comprises 16 residues. Germline CDR1 is SGHRS and CDR2 is YFSETQ. The ends lost 0 bases at V and 7 bases at J; junction bases unmatched: 13.

The V gene is TRBV7-9, the J gene TRBJ1-3; D gene uncertain. In germline, CDR1 is SEHNR, CDR2 FQNEAQ (reference sequence). V was clipped by 1 base and J by 0 bases, with 7 bases between them. This CDR3 spans 15 amino acids. The CDR3 DNA sequence: TGTGCCAGCAGCTTAGGTCAGTTCTCTGGAAACACCATATATTTT. The encoded protein is CASSLGQFSGNTIYF.

This clone has only one observation. This chain joins TRBV18 and TRBJ1-2; possible D gene TRBD1, 5 bases. Trimming pared 3 bases from V and 6 bases from J, leaving 23 bases between. The germline V gene encodes CDR1 KGHSH and CDR2 LQKENI. The CDR3 loop spans 17 amino acids. The CDR3 coding sequence is TGTGCCAGCTCACCCCCCTGGGGAACGGGCAGGGAGGATGGCTACACCTTC. Its protein is CASSPPWGTGREDGYTF.

This clone was counted between two and nine times. The genes are TRBV5-1 and TRBJ2-5, with D hard to call. Deletions cut 0 bases from V and 2 bases from J, with 11 bases between. CDR1 is SGHRS and CDR2 is YFSETQ in the germline V gene. The CDR3 totals 15 residues. The CDR3 region is CASSLARWRQETQYF. The CDR3 DNA sequence: TGCGCCAGCAGCTTGGCGAGGTGGAGACAAGAGACCCAGTACTTC.

The chain couples TRBV27 to TRBJ1-2, with 10 positions matching TRBD1. The germline CDR1 and CDR2 sequences are MNHEY and SMNVEV (reference sequence). Trimming cost V 2 bases and J 5 bases; bases outside gene matches: 11. The CDR3 sequence is 17 residues long. The CDR3 DNA sequence: TGTGCCAGCAGTTTAACACCGGGACAGGGGAATAGATATGGCTACACCTTC. Encoded protein: CASSLTPGQGNRYGYTF.

The chain combines TRBV2 with TRBJ1-5, with 7 bases that match TRBD1. Germline trimming cut 3 bases from V and 4 bases from J; bases unmatched to any gene: 18. In germline, CDR1 is SNHLY, CDR2 FYNNEI. The CDR3 totals 19 residues. The DNA of the CDR3 is TGTGCCAGCAGTGATGCCGTATCCGCGGGGACAGTCCGGAATCAGCCCCAGCATTTT. Translated: CASSDAVSAGTVRNQPQHF.

The chain is built from TRBV5-1 and TRBJ1-2; no clear D. In germline, CDR1 is SGHRS, CDR2 YFSETQ. Trimming shortened V by 4 bases and J by 7 bases, and 17 bases separated the two germline ends. The CDR3 is made up of 14 amino acids. Written as DNA, the CDR3 is TGCGCCAGCAGCCCCAAAACGTGGAGCCTTGGCTACACCTTC. Translation gives CASSPKTWSLGYTF.

The chain has TRBV5-1 and TRBJ2-1; D is ambiguous. The CDR3 runs 14 residues. In germline, CDR1 is SGHRS, CDR2 YFSETQ. Between the trimmed V and J ends, which lost 0 bases and 6 bases, there was a span of 10 bases. The CDR3 spells CASSLASTSNEQFF. The CDR3, as DNA: TGCGCCAGCAGCTTGGCTTCTACTTCCAATGAGCAGTTCTTC.

As concerns this clone: Other DNA sequences in the same sample also yield this CDR3. The V gene is TRBV12-3 or TRBV12-4, the J gene TRBJ2-3; D gene ambiguous. The V and J ends lost 3 bases and 4 bases respectively, with 5 bases between them. CDR3 length: 12 amino acids. The CDR3 sequence is CASSLQADTQYF. In nucleotides, the CDR3 is TGTGCCAGCAGTTTGCAGGCAGATACGCAGTATTTT.

The rearrangement uses TRBV4-1 and TRBJ1-5; D gene ambiguous. Germline V CDR1 and CDR2: MGHRA, YSYEKL. CDR3 length: 16 amino acids. Deletions cut 0 bases from V and 2 bases from J, with 11 bases between. The CDR3 DNA is TGCGCCAGCAGCCAAGAAGGAGGAAAGCGCAATCAGCCCCAGCATTTT. Translating it yields CASSQEGGKRNQPQHF.

The chain carries TRBV5-6 and TRBJ2-7, with D possibly matching TRBD1 (5 bases). Germline values: CDR1 SGHDT, CDR2 YYEEEE. V lost 4 bases, J lost 4 bases, and 18 bases lay in between. The CDR3 sequence is 15 residues long. The CDR3 DNA reads as TGTGCCAGCAGCCGTGGTCAGGGTTTGGCATACGAGCAGTACTTC. It codes for CASSRGQGLAYEQYF.

This clone was detected once. The J gene is TRBJ2-5, the V gene TRBV11-3; D gene ambiguous. CDR1 and CDR2 from the germline V gene are SGHNT and YENEEA. This CDR3 has 11 amino acids. V shed 5 bases and J shed 4 bases, with 5 bases lying between them. This CDR3 is CASSLRETQYF. The CDR3 region has the DNA TGTGCCAGCAGCCTCCGAGAGACCCAGTACTTC.

The V and J genes are TRBV5-1 and TRBJ2-3, with D perhaps matching TRBD1 (5 bases). V gave up 0 bases and J gave up 4 bases, with 9 bases separating them. Germline CDR1 is SGHRS and CDR2 is YFSETQ. This CDR3 is built from 14 residues. The CDR3 nucleotides are TGCGCCAGCAGCTTGGGCAGGGCCGCAGATACGCAGTATTTT. Its translation is CASSLGRAADTQYF.